This TCR beta chain came from a study of blood T cell repertoires in COVID-19. Turning to the study itself: The study drew acute and convalescent COVID-19 samples from the United States, Italy and Spain. The analysed material was cDNA or gDNA that came from T cells, B-cell-depleted T cells, or PBMCs.

The germline V gene has CDR1 SGHTA and CDR2 FQGNSA. This CDR3 has 13 residues. Trimming cost V 8 bases and J 3 bases; bases outside gene matches: 3. Under the authors' procedure: Nucleated cell number was recorded as an estimate derived from reference gene primer amplification. The table came from immunoSEQ multiplex PCR; TCRdb's copy has only in-frame clones and leaves some out. V, J and clone size derive from that table, while D and trimming were established from the DNA sequence. The table shows about 220,000 clones, with around 86% occurring only once. Seattle-derived patients entered the study during active infection and were followed longitudinally.

This clonotype was obtained from a woman in her 70s with COVID-19, enrolled during active disease. The source material was peripheral blood. The rearrangement links TRBV7-2 to TRBJ1-5, with 8 bases that match TRBD1. The CDR3 DNA reads TGTGCCAGCGGACAGGGCCTCAATCAGCCCCAGCATTTT. Its translation is CASGQGLNQPQHF.